This T cell receptor beta chain stems from a study of cytomegalovirus exposure and HLA in healthy donors (dated by TCRdb to about 2017). Background for the entire study: An earlier analysis of 587 of the donors reported 276 Gb of sequence data and 95 million to 140 million unique TCR beta sequences obtained from some 170 million T cells. Donor age, sex, ethnicity and CMV serostatus were compiled together with the repertoire data. Roughly 5 DR-DQ haplotypes were treated as single units for association and clustering because of strong linkage in the cohort. In an earlier analysis of 500 to 650 of the donors, high-throughput TCR beta sequencing was used to judge whether each TCR beta V gene segment behaved as functional or pseudogenic. Among over 350 genotyped donors of the cohort, an average of approximately 240,000 unique TCR beta nucleotide sequences were sequenced per donor, roughly a sixth of them non-productive. Genome-wide SNP genotypes for about 55% of the roughly 670 donors were used in a later genetic analysis, which treated that subset as a discovery cohort. A later analysis re-analyzed previously published TCR beta repertoires from 650 to 800 donors and added high-resolution HLA genotyping to study TCR occurrence patterns. A separate validation cohort of roughly 130 different subjects was used in addition to the 666-subject first cohort. An early release covering 550 to 650 HLA-typed donors comprised about 320 gigabases of sequencing data and around 80 million unique TCR sequences. In the later analysis, no new phenotypic data were used to find candidate immune exposures; instead, reliance was placed on TCR beta sequences and their occurrence across donors. The study aimed to test whether signatures of past pathogen exposure could be identified by cataloging public T cell receptors. Every repertoire in the discovery cohort had been generated on one and the same sequencing platform. Both class I and class II loci were covered by HLA typing, at four-digit resolution. Of the 300 to 500 genotyped donors, approximately 81% were placed in the genetic ancestry cluster associated with self-reported Caucasian donors. Typing coverage varied by locus: 629-630 donors for A, B, C, DRB1 and DQB1; roughly 510 for DQA1; more than 600 for DPA1; 450 to 480 for DPB1. Using immunosequencing, the study profiled T cell repertoires from 550 to 750 subjects and related those repertoires to cytomegalovirus serostatus. The study combined high-throughput TCR immunosequencing, statistical association of individual TCRs with disease status, and machine learning to predict cytomegalovirus infection status. The investigation overall reported the following: A later genetic analysis associated a missense DCLRE1C variant with V-gene and J-gene trimming of TCR beta chains, and an independent cohort replicated the association. A cluster of highly shared sequence variants was judged likely to represent a technical artifact of the sequencing pipeline. Because counts were too low, roughly 16 rarely observed V segments, including chromosome 9 orphons, were left out of the earlier analysis of 587 of the donors. A later analysis associated some 17,000 TCR beta sequences with specific HLA alleles at a false discovery rate of 0.05. A later analysis found that HLA-associated TCR beta chains were more clonally expanded and had lower generation probabilities than equally common non-associated chains. A few of the identified cytomegalovirus-associated TCR beta chains were confirmed in vitro to be specific for cytomegalovirus antigens. In this cohort, only TCR beta chains were sequenced, and detectable features were limited by the absence of alpha or paired-chain data. It was suggested by the authors that the approach could potentially be generalized to other disease states and immunological phenotypes. In an earlier analysis of about 600 of the donors, most TCR beta V segments appeared in productive rearrangements about 87% or about 30% of the time, broadly matching IMGT annotations. The only immune exposure information available for the cohort was CMV serostatus. Linkage disequilibrium might explain the correlated functional status among segregating V segments, but an unknown experimental factor could not be ruled out. While some public TCRs were present in many individuals, most TCR sequences turned up only very rarely across donors. A later analysis found that TCR association rates varied across HLA loci, with DRB1 alleles showing the most associated TCRs and HLA-C alleles the fewest. When HLA alleles, especially DR and DQ, strongly co-occurred, TCR associations were difficult to assign to individual alleles. Sequencing depth was assumed to be roughly uniform across donors in the presence/absence analyses, though that assumption may not hold. Some IMGT-functional V segments, including TRBV6-2 and TRBV6-3, could not be distinguished by the 87-base-pair reads and were therefore excluded. Because some donors lacked HLA typing at each locus, the association tests relied only on the typed subset. According to a later genetic analysis, donors in an Asian-associated ancestry cluster had fewer N-insertions in productive TCRs than the approximately 610-donor mean. Cytomegalovirus status was reported to be diagnosed by the classifier with high specificity and sensitivity in both the original and validation cohorts. In the study, around 150 TCR beta chains were listed as associated with cytomegalovirus. A further reported finding was that TCR beta sequences accurately predicted the HLA-A and HLA-B alleles for most subjects in the first cohort. Several of the top co-occurrence clusters appeared to be linked to parvovirus B19, influenza, CMV and Epstein-Barr virus, according to a later analysis. A later analysis found that most CMV-associated TCR beta chains appeared HLA-restricted, with HLA associations seemingly driven largely by CMV exposure.

Library generation was performed with the immunoSEQ multiplex PCR assay. A mixture of 60 forward primers for TCR Vbeta segments and 13 reverse primers for TCR Jbeta segments was used in the multiplex PCR. The CDR3 region of rearranged TCR beta genes was amplified from genomic DNA with a multiplex PCR assay. The amplified TCR beta libraries were sequenced on the Illumina HiSeq System as 87-base-pair reads. Per the authors' processing: A later analysis tallied tens of millions of unique TCR beta chains across the 600 to 700 repertoires, and approximately 9.9 million of those chains were shared by two or more donors. A nearest-neighbor algorithm error-corrected the raw reads and collapsed the reads into unique sequences, merging closely related sequences to remove PCR and sequencing errors. CDR3 sequences were aligned to IMGT reference sequences to assign V, D and J gene segments. For a sequence to be retained, at least a six-nucleotide match to both a V gene segment and a J gene segment was required. A rearrangement counted as productive if the CDR3 had no stop codons and remained in frame with V and J, and every other rearrangement counted as non-productive. CDR3 was defined according to IMGT convention as the region running from the second conserved V-encoded cysteine to the conserved J-encoded phenylalanine. In an earlier analysis of approximately 590 of the donors, sequences lacking an unambiguous match to a single V gene segment were excluded. In an earlier analysis of 587 of the donors, a V segment was called functional when productive rearrangements were above 56.7%, and segregating when the standard deviation between donors exceeded 5%. A statistical classification framework was built to diagnose cytomegalovirus status from the catalog of TCR beta chain sequences. In a later analysis, V and J genes were assigned by comparing TCR nucleotide sequences against IMGT/GENE-DB human TR gene sequences. In a later analysis, CDR3 sequences and most-parsimonious VDJ recombination scenarios were assigned using the TCRdist pipeline. In a later analysis, each TCR beta chain was defined by its CDR3 amino acid sequence together with its V-gene family, and reads lacking a unique V-gene family were excluded. To address suspected cross-contamination and a sequencing artifact, a later analysis removed some 620 highly shared, low-generation-probability nucleotide sequences. A later analysis calculated a clonal expansion index for each public chain from normalized within-repertoire ranks of inferred template counts. In a later analysis, generation probabilities were computed using a VDJ recombination model fitted to out-of-frame rearrangements, and the results were checked against IGoR. In a later analysis, hypergeometric tests were used to score TCR-TCR, TCR-HLA and TCR-CMV co-occurrence, with a repertoire-size bias correction applied to TCR pairs. A later analysis estimated false discovery rates by permuting HLA or CMV assignments 20 times. In a later analysis, co-occurring TCRs were grouped using DBSCAN, and TCRdist sequence similarity was added for clustering within HLA-allele-positive subsets. Co-occurrence clustering excluded repertoires with fewer than 30,000 or more than 120,000 public chains, plus five with anomalous nucleotide sharing. TCRdb took over this immuneACCESS table, retaining in-frame rearrangements with V and J assigned. Such tables are incomplete; in checked studies, under half of the missing clones stem from an unresolved V gene, and the remainder is unexplained. The DNA was the basis for D and trimming; V, J and clone size are from that table. Recorded for this sample are some 150,000 clones; 87% of them occurred a single time. 4.5% to 6.5% of the sample is in the top ten clones.

In total, approximately 690 healthy bone marrow donors made up the cohort. All cohort members were sampled while nominally healthy, although unrecorded immune exposures were likely present. The donor was CMV seronegative and was included in the group of about 400 seronegative cohort members. A peripheral blood sample was collected from each donor, and TCR beta sequencing was performed on peripheral blood mononuclear cells. Genomic DNA was extracted from the blood cell samples with the Qiagen DNeasy Blood Extraction Kit. V is clipped by 6 bases and J by 1 base, and the sequence between their germline boundaries is 14 bases long. Taken from cysteine to phenylalanine, the CDR3 has 15 residues. The CDR3 DNA has 45 bases and is translated from base 1. Based on the germline V gene (reference sequence), the CDR1 and CDR2 sequences are SEHNR and FQNEAQ. Details on this clone: No cognate antigen has been identified for it. The record has no base qualities; no much larger clone is one base away.

The clonotype originates from a woman aged 30 to 39 in good health and CMV-seronegative. The sequencing sample was made of PBMCs. This receptor chain uses TRBV7-9 and TRBJ2-3; the D gene is perhaps TRBD2, from 6 matching bases. The nucleotide sequence is TGTGCCAGCAGTCCAAACTGGGGGGGCACAGATACGCAGTATTTT. This yields the protein CASSPNWGGTDTQYF.